The T cell receptor beta chain described here comes from a study of CD8+ T cells in alopecia areata. Combined cutaneous lymph node cells underwent sorting by CD4, CD8alpha, NKG2D, NKG2ACE and additional markers. The sequencing template was cDNA reverse transcribed from extracted RNA. Generated by immunoSEQ multiplex PCR, the TCRdb table keeps only in-frame clones and is missing some. This sample carries approximately 300,000 clones, none of them present only once. This clone has a handful of counts. The genes are named according to mouse. Read sequence stops 4 residues before the CDR3 end, and the germline J gene provides the missing end. This same CDR3 is encoded by further DNA sequences in the sample. This CDR3 is built from 15 residues. Per the germline V gene, CDR1 is NSHNY and CDR2 is SYGAGN. V shed 4 bases and J 0 bases; nucleotides not matched to a gene: 1.

The rearrangement uses TRBV13-1 and TRBJ2-2, with 9 bases identical to TRBD1. The receptor was isolated from a C3H/HeJ mouse with alopecia areata. The mouse strain carries the MHC haplotype H2-k. What was sequenced was CD4+ T cells sorted from a lymph node. CDR3 bases read: TGTGCCAGCAGTCGACAGGGGGCAAACACCGGG. Translated: CASSRQGANTG. Given in full, the CDR3 is CASSRQGANTGQLYF.